The present entry profiles one TCR beta chain with its context. Libraries were prepared by immunoSEQ multiplex PCR; TCRdb keeps only in-frame clonotypes and omits some of them. The table records about 92,000 clones, over 70% of them present only once. These data belong to a study of memory CD4+ T cells and cytomegalovirus serostatus. Germline loops: CDR1 LNHNV, CDR2 YYDKDF (reference sequence). This CDR3 comprises 15 residues. With 2 bases removed from V and 0 bases from J, the gap between germline ends came to 10 bases. The sort gate was single viable CD3+CD4+CD8-CD45RO+ cells for memory CD4+ T cells. CD4+ T cells were isolated by positive magnetic selection.

The V call is TRBV15, the J call TRBJ1-1; possible D gene TRBD1, 6 bases. The clonotype originates from an adult in good health and CMV-seropositive. The sample was memory CD4+ T cells from blood. In DNA, the CDR3 is TGTGCCACCAGCAGATCACAGGGAATGAACACTGAAGCTTTCTTT. Encoded protein: CATSRSQGMNTEAFF. Filled out from reference TRBV15 and TRBJ1-1, the complete variable domain reads DAMVIQNPRYQVTQFGKPVTLSCSQTLNHNVMYWYQQKSSQAPKLLFHYYDKDFNNEADTPDNFQSRRPNTSFCFLDIRSPGLGDTAMYLCATSRSQGMNTEAFFGQGTRLTVV.